Below, 24 T cell receptor beta chains from the same sample are listed, as sequenced in a study of identical twins. MiXCR was run by TCRdb on the 5' RACE reads, yielding one entry per CDR3 protein. This table has roughly 500,000 distinct CDR3 sequences, 22% appearing once. The same sample was also used in a study of T cells expressing NK-cell markers.

Source material: CD4+ T cells sorted from blood. These receptor sequences come from a woman under 30 in good health.

The table lists this clonotype with a few counts. The CDR3 reads CSATPGYAGEKLFF. For the CDR3, the DNA is TGCAGTGCCACCCCCGGGTACGCAGGGGAAAAACTGTTTTTT. The chain recombines TRBV20-1 with TRBJ1-4, with D tentatively TRBD1 (5 bases). CDR3 length: 14 residues. The V gene lost 6 bases and the J gene lost 8 bases, with 19 bases spanning the gap. Germline V gene sequence: CDR1 DFQATT, CDR2 SNEGSKA (reference sequence).

This clonotype was seen repeatedly, ten times or more. The chain recombines TRBV20-1 with TRBJ2-7, with a possible D match to TRBD1 (5 bases). Trimming removed 4 bases at V and 4 bases at J, with 11 bases between. The CDR3 runs to 12 residues. The germline V gene encodes CDR1 DFQATT and CDR2 SNEGSKA (reference sequence). The CDR3 DNA is TGCAGTGCTAAGAGGACATCTTACGAGCAGTACTTC. Encoded protein: CSAKRTSYEQYF.

The gene calls are TRBV20-1 and TRBJ1-5; tentative D call: TRBD1 (6 bases). Trimming removed 3 bases from V and 3 bases from J, with 12 bases in between. The CDR3 loop spans 14 amino acids. The germline CDR1 and CDR2 sequences are DFQATT and SNEGSKA (reference sequence). DNA for the CDR3: TGCAGTGCTAGGGCCGCAGGGGTCAATCAGCCCCAGCATTTT. It yields the protein CSARAAGVNQPQHF.

V is TRBV20-1 and J is TRBJ1-3; D gene uncertain. Germline values: CDR1 DFQATT, CDR2 SNEGSKA (reference sequence). CDR3 size: 12 residues. V was cut by 6 bases and J by 8 bases, with 14 bases left in between. The CDR3 DNA sequence: TGCAGTGCAAGGAGAGCCGCGGACACCATATATTTT. Translating gives CSARRAADTIYF.

Details on this clonotype: A read error may be the cause here, since a much bigger clone is one base away. The gene calls are TRBV6-5 and TRBJ1-1; D is unresolved. This CDR3 is built from 13 residues. CDR1 and CDR2 (germline): MNHEY, SVGAGI. The V and J ends lost 2 bases and 1 base respectively, with 5 bases between them. This chain's CDR3 is CASSYGENTEAFF. CDR3 in DNA: TGTGCCAGCAGTTACGGAGAGAACACTGAAGCTTTCTTT.

The table lists this clonotype with a few counts. The V call is TRBV20-1, the J call TRBJ2-7; D call uncertain. This CDR3 is 12 amino acids long. Trimming pared 2 bases from V and 4 bases from J, leaving 9 bases between. CDR1 and CDR2 from the germline V gene are DFQATT and SNEGSKA (reference sequence). CDR3 nucleotide sequence: TGCAGTGCTAGACACAAATTTTACGAGCAGTACTTC. Protein product: CSARHKFYEQYF.

The J gene is TRBJ2-7, the V gene TRBV5-1; possible D gene TRBD2, 5 bases. This CDR3 comprises 16 residues. Germline V gene data show CDR1 as SGHRS and CDR2 as YFSETQ. V lost 3 bases and J lost 2, with 18 bases in between. The CDR3 coding sequence is TGCGCCAGCAGCTGGTCGACGCCCCCGGGAACCTACGAGCAGTACTTC. Translating it yields CASSWSTPPGTYEQYF.

This clonotype occurred a few times. V gene TRBV4-2 combines with J gene TRBJ2-1, with D uncertain. CDR3 length: 13 residues. With 6 bases removed from V and 8 bases from J, the gap between germline ends came to 14 bases. The germline V gene encodes CDR1 LGHNA and CDR2 YNFKEQ. The CDR3: CASSPGTGHEQFF. The DNA of the CDR3 is TGTGCCAGCAGTCCCGGTACTGGGCATGAGCAGTTCTTC.

The gene calls are TRBV6-1 and TRBJ2-1, with 8 bases that match TRBD1. Trimming removed 6 bases from V and 6 bases from J; junction bases left unmatched: 10. The CDR3 length is 15 residues. Germline CDR1 is MNHNS and CDR2 is SASEGT. The CDR3 bases are TGTGCCAGCAGCTCCCGGGACAGGCGAGCCAATGAGCAGTTCTTC. As protein: CASSSRDRRANEQFF.

The chain combines TRBV6-2 or TRBV6-3 with TRBJ2-1, with 12 bases matching TRBD2. The CDR3 runs to 19 residues. CDR1 MNHEY and CDR2 SVGEGT come from the germline V gene. V was pared by 0 bases and J by 2 bases, with 8 bases of the junction left unmatched. The CDR3 region has the DNA TGTGCCAGCAGTTACTCGAAATCTAGCGGGAGGGTGGCCTACAATGAGCAGTTCTTC. This translates into CASSYSKSSGRVAYNEQFF.

This clonotype appeared many times. The rearrangement links TRBV7-2 to TRBJ2-1; D possibly corresponds to TRBD2 (6 bases). V shed 5 bases and J shed 15 bases, with 14 bases lying between them. Germline CDR1 and CDR2: SGHTA and FQGNSA. The CDR3 extends over 11 amino acids. The CDR3, as DNA: TGTGCCAGCAGCACGAGACTAGAAGCGTTCTTC. Its translation is CASSTRLEAFF.

The chain joins TRBV6-5 to TRBJ1-6; perhaps TRBD1 as D (6 bases). The germline CDR1 and CDR2 sequences are MNHEY and SVGAGI. The ends were cut back, 4 bases at V and 10 bases at J, with 14 bases in the middle. The CDR3 consists of 14 residues. The CDR3 loop reads CASSSTWGQSPLHF. CDR3 DNA sequence: TGTGCCAGCAGTTCCACTTGGGGGCAATCACCCCTCCACTTT.

This rearrangement joins TRBV20-1 to TRBJ1-6, with unresolved D. Germline V gene sequence: CDR1 DFQATT, CDR2 SNEGSKA (reference sequence). Trimming cost V 3 bases and J 7 bases, with 19 bases left between them. This CDR3 contains 16 residues. In DNA, the CDR3 is TGCAGTGCTAGTCGGGCAGTCATACCCTTAAATTCACCCCTCCACTTT. Protein sequence: CSASRAVIPLNSPLHF.

In this sample, this clonotype turned up a few times. The chain joins TRBV6-1 to TRBJ2-2; TRBD2 aligns across 9 bases. Germline V gene sequence: CDR1 MNHNS, CDR2 SASEGT. The J segment lost 6 bases and the V segment lost 6 bases, leaving 11 bases of the junction unmatched. The CDR3 is 16 amino acids. CDR3 DNA: TGTGCCAGCAGCTCTAGCGGGATACTCTTCGCCGGGGAGCTGTTTTTT. It specifies CASSSSGILFAGELFF.

This clonotype has just a few counts. This rearrangement joins TRBV11-1 to TRBJ2-1; 15 bases align to TRBD2. The CDR3 totals 21 residues. The germline V gene has CDR1 SGHAT and CDR2 FQDESV (reference sequence). J lost 5 bases, V lost 4 bases, and 18 bases had no gene match. In DNA form, the CDR3 reads TGTGCCAGCAGCTCAAAACCCCTAAGGACTAGCGGGGGGGCTTTCCACAATGAGCAGTTCTTC. Translation: CASSSKPLRTSGGAFHNEQFF.

The rearrangement uses TRBV10-2 and TRBJ2-5; D remains ambiguous. CDR3 length equals 14 residues. CDR1 and CDR2 (germline): WSHSY, SAAADI. Trimming pared 5 bases from V and 2 bases from J, leaving 12 bases between. CDR3 in DNA: TGCGCCAGCAGTTTGTTGATACGTCAAGAGACCCAGTACTTC. Translated, it gives CASSLLIRQETQYF.

The chain joins TRBV20-1 to TRBJ1-5; 7 bases agree with TRBD1. Germline V lookup: CDR1 DFQATT, CDR2 SNEGSKA (reference sequence). This CDR3 has 13 amino acids. Trimming cost V 5 bases and J 5 bases; bases outside gene matches: 6. The CDR3 DNA follows: TGCAGTGCTGGGACAGCCCCAGATCAGCCCCAGCATTTT. It translates to CSAGTAPDQPQHF.

This clonotype came up a few times. The genes are TRBV4-3 and TRBJ2-2, with D possibly TRBD1 on 6 matching bases. Germline V lookup: CDR1 LGHNA, CDR2 YSLEER. The V gene lost 4 bases and the J gene lost 0 bases, with 12 bases spanning the gap. This CDR3 comprises 16 residues. As DNA, the CDR3 is TGCGCCAGCAGCCTGGACAGTTACGCGAACACCGGGGAGCTGTTTTTT. Its translation is CASSLDSYANTGELFF.

This clonotype turned up a few times. V and J are TRBV7-6 and TRBJ2-7; 9 bases are shared with TRBD1. The CDR3 extends over 16 amino acids. Unmatched junction bases numbered 12, after V lost 3 bases and J lost 6 bases. Germline lookup yields CDR1 SGHVS and CDR2 FNYEAQ. CDR3 DNA sequence: TGTGCCAGCAGCTTGGGGTTGACAGGGGGAATTTCCGAGCAGTACTTC. Its protein is CASSLGLTGGISEQYF.

This clonotype was seen ten or more times. V usage is TRBV15 and J usage is TRBJ2-7, with D hard to call. The V gene lost 4 bases and the J gene lost 2 bases, with 9 bases spanning the gap. This CDR3 has 13 residues. Looked up from germline, CDR1 is LNHNV and CDR2 is YYDKDF (reference sequence). The CDR3 nucleotides read TGTGCCACCAGCACCAGAGTTACCTACGAGCAGTACTTC. It encodes CATSTRVTYEQYF.

This clonotype was recorded at least ten times. This chain uses TRBV12-3 or TRBV12-4 with TRBJ1-5; D not certain. V lost 2 bases and J 5 bases, leaving 7 bases between the germline ends. There are 13 residues in the CDR3. The CDR3 coding sequence is TGTGCCAGCAGTTTATACGGTGATCAGCCCCAGCATTTT. The encoded protein is CASSLYGDQPQHF.

Only a few counts were recorded for this clonotype. The V call is TRBV6-1, the J call TRBJ1-4; D is ambiguous. Germline V lookup: CDR1 MNHNS, CDR2 SASEGT. Between the trimmed V and J ends, which lost 2 bases and 5 bases, there was a span of 15 bases. The CDR3 covers 16 residues. The CDR3 DNA reads as TGTGCCAGCAGTGAACGGGGTGGGCTGTCGAATGAAAAACTGTTTTTT. It translates to CASSERGGLSNEKLFF.

This chain connects TRBV12-3 or TRBV12-4 to TRBJ2-7; D is tentatively TRBD1 or TRBD2 (5 bases each). The CDR3 spans 12 residues. Trimming left V 6 bases short and J 10 bases short, with 16 bases between. The CDR3 DNA sequence: TGTGCCAGCAGGCTTTACGGGGCTGAACAGTACTTC. This gives the protein CASRLYGAEQYF.

The V and J genes are TRBV3-1 and TRBJ2-5; 7 bases fit TRBD2. The junction had 16 bases not matched to a gene; V was cut back by 4 bases and J by 5 bases. The CDR3 length is 17 residues. Germline loops: CDR1 LGHDT, CDR2 YNNKEL (reference sequence). The CDR3 DNA sequence: TGTGCCAGCAGCCTCGGCCCCTGGGCGGGAGCTGAGGAGACCCAGTACTTC. Translating it yields CASSLGPWAGAEETQYF.